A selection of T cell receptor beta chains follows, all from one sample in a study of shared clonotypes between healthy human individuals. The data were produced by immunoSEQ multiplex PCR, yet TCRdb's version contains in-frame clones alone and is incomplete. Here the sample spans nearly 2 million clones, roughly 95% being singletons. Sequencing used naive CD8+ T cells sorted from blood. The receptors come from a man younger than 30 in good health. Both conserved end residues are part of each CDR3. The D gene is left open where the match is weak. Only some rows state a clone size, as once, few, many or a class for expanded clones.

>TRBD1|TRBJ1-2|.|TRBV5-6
TGTGCCAGCAGCTTCGGGACAGGCGTGCATGGCTACACCTTC
CASSFGTGVHGYTF
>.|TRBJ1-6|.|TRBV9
TGTGCCAGCAGCGTGGAGGGGTTTGGTTCACCCCTCCACTTT
CASSVEGFGSPLHF
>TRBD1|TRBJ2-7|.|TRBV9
TGTGCCAGCAGCCCACAGGGGTTAAGGGACGAGCAGTACTTC
CASSPQGLRDEQYF
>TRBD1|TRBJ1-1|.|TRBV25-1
TGTGCCAGCAGTTCAACAGGGGGCGTTGAAGCTTTCTTT
CASSSTGGVEAFF
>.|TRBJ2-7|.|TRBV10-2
TGCGCCAGCAGTAGCAGGGAGGTCCTCTGGGAGTACTTC
CASSSREVLWEYF
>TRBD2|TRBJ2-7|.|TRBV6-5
TGTGCCAGCAGTTACTTAGTCGCTAGCGGGAGTTACGAGCAGTACTTC
CASSYLVASGSYEQYF
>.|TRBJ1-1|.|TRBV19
TGTGCCAGTAAACGGGGGAACACTGAAGCTTTCTTT
CASKRGNTEAFF
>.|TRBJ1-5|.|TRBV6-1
TGTGCCAGCAGTGATTTTACAGGACATAGCAATCAGCCCCAGCATTTT
CASSDFTGHSNQPQHF
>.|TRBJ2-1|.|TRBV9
TGTGCCAGCAGCGTAGGAGGCTCGGATGAGCAGTTCTTC
CASSVGGSDEQFF
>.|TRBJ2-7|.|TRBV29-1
TGCAGCGTTGGCTCCGCAGGGGCTAGGTCCTACGAGCAGTACTTC
CSVGSAGARSYEQYF
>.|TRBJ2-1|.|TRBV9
TGTGCCAGCAGCGTAGCAGGAGACAATGAGCAGTTCTTC
CASSVAGDNEQFF
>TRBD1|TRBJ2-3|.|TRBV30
TGTGCCTGTTGGACAGGTGGTAGCACAGATACGCAGTATTTT
CACWTGGSTDTQYF
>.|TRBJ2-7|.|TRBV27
TGTGCCAGCAGTTCGGATGAAGGTCCCTACGAGCAGTACTTC
CASSSDEGPYEQYF
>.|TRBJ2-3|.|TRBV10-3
TGTGCCATGCTAGAGGACCCTAGCACAGATACGCAGTATTTT
CAMLEDPSTDTQYF
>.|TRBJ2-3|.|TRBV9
TGTGCCAGCAACCAGGGAGAAGATACGCAGTATTTT
CASNQGEDTQYF
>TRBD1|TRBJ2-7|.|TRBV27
TGTGCCAGCAGTTACTTGACCGGGACAGGAGTCTACGAGCAGTACTTC
CASSYLTGTGVYEQYF
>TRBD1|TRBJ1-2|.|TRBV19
TGTGCCAGTAGGAAAGTACAGGGGTCGCCGTTAGATCGGTATGGCTACACCTTC
CASRKVQGSPLDRYGYTF
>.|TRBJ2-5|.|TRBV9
TGTGCCAGCAGCGTAGACTGGCTACAAGAGACCCAGTACTTC
CASSVDWLQETQYF
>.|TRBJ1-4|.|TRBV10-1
TGCGCCAGCAGCGGGACCCTTCAGACTAATGAAAAACTGTTTTTT
CASSGTLQTNEKLFF
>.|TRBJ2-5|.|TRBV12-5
TGTGCTAGTGGTTTGGTACGGGCTCAAGAGACCCAGTACTTC
CASGLVRAQETQYF
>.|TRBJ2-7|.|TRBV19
TGTGCCAGTAGTACAGGACTATCCTACGAGCAGTACTTC
CASSTGLSYEQYF
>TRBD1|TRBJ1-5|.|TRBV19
TGTGCCAGTAGTATAGGACAGGGGTTAGGAAATCAGCCCCAGCATTTT
CASSIGQGLGNQPQHF
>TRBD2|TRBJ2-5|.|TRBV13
TGTGCCAGCAGCTCGACTAGCGGACCGGGGGAGACCCAGTACTTC
CASSSTSGPGETQYF
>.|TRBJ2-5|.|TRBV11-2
TGTGCCAGCACCTCCCTACCGGGCGCCTCCTGGGGGGAGACCCAGTACTTC
CASTSLPGASWGETQYF
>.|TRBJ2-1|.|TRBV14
TGTGCCAGCAGCCAAGAAGGTGGGGAGACCTACAATGAGCAGTTCTTC
CASSQEGGETYNEQFF
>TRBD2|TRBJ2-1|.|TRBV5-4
TGTGCCAGCAGCTCCTTGAGCGGGGGCCTGTACAATGAGCAGTTCTTC
CASSSLSGGLYNEQFF
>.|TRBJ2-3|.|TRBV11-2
TGTGCCAGCTTTGAGGGGGTAGCGGGCCCAACTAGCACAGATACGCAGTATTTT
CASFEGVAGPTSTDTQYF
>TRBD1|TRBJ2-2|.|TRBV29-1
TGCAGCGCTGAAGGGGACAGGGTGAACACCGGGGAGCTGTTTTTT
CSAEGDRVNTGELFF
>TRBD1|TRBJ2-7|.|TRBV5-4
TGTGCCAGCAGCTTCCAGGGGGCCGACGAGCAGTACTTC
CASSFQGADEQYF
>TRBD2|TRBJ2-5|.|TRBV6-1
TGTGCCAGCACTGAGCTAGGGACTAGCGGGCTTCAAGAGACCCAGTACTTC
CASTELGTSGLQETQYF
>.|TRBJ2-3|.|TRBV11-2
TGTGCCAGCAGCTTGGTGCCGGGCGACACAGATACGCAGTATTTT
CASSLVPGDTDTQYF
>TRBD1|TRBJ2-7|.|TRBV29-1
TGCAGCGTTGAAGGACAGGGCACCTACGAGCAGTACTTC
CSVEGQGTYEQYF
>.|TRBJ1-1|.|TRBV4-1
TGCGCCAGCAGCCAAGGGGCCGGGAAAACTGAAGCTTTCTTT
CASSQGAGKTEAFF
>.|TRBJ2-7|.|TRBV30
TGTGCCTGGAGTGTACGGCACCCTGCCTACGAGCAGTACTTC
CAWSVRHPAYEQYF
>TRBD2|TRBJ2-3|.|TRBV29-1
TGCAGCGTTGATAGGCTAGCGGAATCTAGCACAGATACGCAGTATTTT
CSVDRLAESSTDTQYF
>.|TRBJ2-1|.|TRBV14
TGTGCCAGCAGCCAAGGACGGAGCTCCTACAATGAGCAGTTCTTC
CASSQGRSSYNEQFF
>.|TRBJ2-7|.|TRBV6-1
TGTGCCAGCAGTGAAAGGGGCCTCAGCTCCTACGAGCAGTACTTC
CASSERGLSSYEQYF
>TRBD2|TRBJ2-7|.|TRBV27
TGTGCCAGCAGTTTATCGCCCGGGACTACTCATTACGAGCAGTACTTC
CASSLSPGTTHYEQYF
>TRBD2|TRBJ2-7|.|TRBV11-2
TGTGCCAGCAGCCATGGTCGGGGGGACCCCTACGAGCAGTACTTC
CASSHGRGDPYEQYF
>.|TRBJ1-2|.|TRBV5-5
TGTGCCAGCAGCTTGTCTCAGACTAACTATGGCTACACCTTC
CASSLSQTNYGYTF
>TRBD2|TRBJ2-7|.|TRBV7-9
TGTGCCAGCAGCAACGGGACTAGCGGGAGGTTATACGAGCAGTACTTC
CASSNGTSGRLYEQYF
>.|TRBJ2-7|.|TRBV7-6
TGTGCCAGCAGCCTAGGAGGGATCTCCTACGAGCAGTACTTC
CASSLGGISYEQYF
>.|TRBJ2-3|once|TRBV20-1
TGCAGTGCCGGTGGGCGGTATTTT
CSAGGRYF
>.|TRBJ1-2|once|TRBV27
TGTGCCAGCAGCCCCGGACAGACCTATGGCTACACCTTC
CASSPGQTYGYTF
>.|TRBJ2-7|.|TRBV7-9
TGTGCCAGCAGCTTAGGGGGGGACAGCTACGAGCAGTACTTC
CASSLGGDSYEQYF
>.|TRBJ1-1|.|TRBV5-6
TGTGCCAGCAGCTTGGCCGCTTATTACACTGAAGCTTTCTTT
CASSLAAYYTEAFF
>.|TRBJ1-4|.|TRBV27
TGTGCCAGCAGTTTAATGAGGGGCACTAATGAAAAACTGTTTTTT
CASSLMRGTNEKLFF
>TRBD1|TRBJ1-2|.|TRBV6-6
TGTGCCAGCAGGGCCGGGACAGGGGATGGCTACACCTTC
CASRAGTGDGYTF
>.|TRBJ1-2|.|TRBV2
TGTGCCAGCAGTGAACACAGATTACCCTATGGCTACACCTTC
CASSEHRLPYGYTF
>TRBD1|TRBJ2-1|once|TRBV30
TGTGCCTGGAGTGACGACAGGGCGGCCTACAATGAGCAGTTCTTC
CAWSDDRAAYNEQFF
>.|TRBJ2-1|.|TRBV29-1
TGCAGCGTCGAAGACCACATGGAGCAGTTCTTC
CSVEDHMEQFF
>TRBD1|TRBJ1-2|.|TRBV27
TGTGCCAGCAGTTTACTAGGGGACAGAGCCTATGGCTACACCTTC
CASSLLGDRAYGYTF
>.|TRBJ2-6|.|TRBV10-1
TGCGCCAGCAGTGAGTTGAAGGTCTACTCTGGGGCCAACGTCCTGACTTTC
CASSELKVYSGANVLTF
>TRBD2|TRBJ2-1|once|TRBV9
TGTGCCAGCAGCGGGAGCGGGGGTTCCTACAATGAGCAGTTCTTC
CASSGSGGSYNEQFF
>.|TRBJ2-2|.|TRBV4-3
TGCGCCAGCAGCCAAGATGACTGGAAGAGCGAGGCCATGGCCGGGGAGCTGTTTTTT
CASSQDDWKSEAMAGELFF